The 30 T cell receptor beta chains below come from one sample, sequenced in a study of T cells in Graves' hyperthyroidism and ophthalmopathy. Authors of the study amplified TCR beta CDR3 regions from RNA transcripts. The HTBI set primed first-round TCR CDR3 RT-PCR. TCRdb re-called the multiplex PCR reads through MiXCR, storing one row per CDR3 protein. Altogether some 400,000 distinct CDR3 sequences are present, around an eighth being singletons, with the ten largest covering under 25%. Sequencing was carried out using blood. These receptors were obtained from a man aged 25-40 years with Graves' hyperthyroidism that later progressed to Graves' ophthalmopathy.

This clonotype has at least ten counts. This rearrangement joins TRBV2 to TRBJ2-5, with D perhaps matching TRBD1 (5 bases). Looked up from germline, CDR1 is SNHLY and CDR2 is FYNNEI. The CDR3 sequence is 14 residues long. V dropped 2 bases and J dropped 1 base, with 8 bases sitting between them. The CDR3 DNA reads as TGTGCCAGCAGTGAAAGCACAGGCCAAGAGACCCAGTACTTC. It translates to CASSESTGQETQYF.

This chain connects TRBV2 to TRBJ2-7; D might be TRBD1 or TRBD2, each matching 5 bases. The germline gives CDR1 SNHLY, CDR2 FYNNEI. The CDR3 sequence is 10 residues long. V was clipped by 7 bases and J by 6 bases, with 7 bases between them. This CDR3 is CASTGTEQYF. CDR3 coding DNA: TGTGCCAGCACCGGGACCGAGCAGTACTTC.

This clonotype was observed a few times. J is TRBJ2-1 and V is TRBV25-1; perhaps TRBD2 as D (7 bases). The germline V gene encodes CDR1 MGHDK and CDR2 SYGVNS. Trimming removed 2 bases at V and 9 bases at J, with 17 bases between. The CDR3 covers 15 residues. The CDR3 nucleotides read TGTGCCAGCAGTGAAATCGGGGGGCGAGAGACTGAGCAGTTCTTC. It yields the protein CASSEIGGRETEQFF.

This clonotype was recorded a few times. The chain joins TRBV4-1 to TRBJ1-1; D uncertain. The CDR3 has 16 residues. Germline V gene sequence: CDR1 MGHRA, CDR2 YSYEKL. The germline V and J ends were trimmed by 4 bases and 0 bases, with 15 bases remaining between them. The CDR3 region is CASSPPKGIMNTEAFF. The CDR3 region has the DNA TGCGCCAGCAGCCCACCTAAAGGTATAATGAACACTGAAGCTTTCTTT.

This clonotype was observed a few times. The V call is TRBV30, the J call TRBJ2-3; possibly TRBD2 for D (5 bases). CDR1 and CDR2 (germline): GTSNPN, SVGIG (reference sequence). The CDR3 extends over 13 amino acids. The V gene lost 4 bases and the J gene lost 0 bases, with 8 bases spanning the gap. The DNA of the CDR3 is TGTGCCTGGAACAGACTAAGCACAGATACGCAGTATTTT. This codes for CAWNRLSTDTQYF.

As DNA, the CDR3 is TGCAGTGAGGGGCGGGGGGCCATAGGGGGGAATGAGCAGTTCTTC. Amino acids: CSEGRGAIGGNEQFF. The V gene is TRBV20-1, the J gene TRBJ2-1; 8 positions agree with TRBD2. The CDR3 sequence is 15 residues long. Unmatched junction bases numbered 15, after V lost 7 bases and J lost 7 bases. Per the germline V gene, CDR1 is DFQATT and CDR2 is SNEGSKA (reference sequence).

The J gene is TRBJ2-5, the V gene TRBV12-5; TRBD2 aligns across 8 bases. Germline values: CDR1 LGHNT, CDR2 FRNRAP. Germline trimming cut 6 bases from V and 5 bases from J; bases unmatched to any gene: 5. The CDR3 spans 13 residues. The CDR3 bases are TGTGCTAGTGGACGGACTAGCTGGGAGACCCAGTACTTC. Amino acids: CASGRTSWETQYF.

This chain connects TRBV6-5 to TRBJ2-3; D is perhaps TRBD2 (6 bases). Germline CDR1 reads MNHEY; CDR2 reads SVGAGI. The CDR3 has 15 residues. The V and J ends lost 0 bases and 2 bases respectively, with 9 bases between them. CDR3 amino acids: CASSYSAGNTDTQYF. The CDR3 nucleotides read TGTGCCAGCAGTTACTCGGCGGGGAACACAGATACGCAGTATTTT.

This clonotype was seen ten or more times. The J gene is TRBJ1-3, the V gene TRBV6-1, with D unresolved. The length of the CDR3 is 15 residues. V was clipped by 5 bases and J by 2 bases, with 13 bases between them. Germline CDR1 reads MNHNS; CDR2 reads SASEGT. CDR3 nucleotide sequence: TGTGCCAGCAGTTCCCCAAGCCAGGCTGGAAACACCATATATTTT. Translating it yields CASSSPSQAGNTIYF.

The chain recombines TRBV2 with TRBJ2-7; tentative D call: TRBD1 (5 bases). Trimming removed 6 bases from V and 3 bases from J, with 9 bases in between. Germline values: CDR1 SNHLY, CDR2 FYNNEI. The CDR3 contains 12 residues. This CDR3 reads CASRQGRYEQYF. CDR3 in DNA: TGTGCCAGCAGGCAGGGCCGCTACGAGCAGTACTTC.

This clonotype was recorded many times. The chain has TRBV15 and TRBJ1-5; D unclear. Per germline, CDR1 LNHNV and CDR2 YYDKDF (reference sequence). V lost 0 bases to trimming and J lost 6 bases, with 12 bases between them. The CDR3 runs 15 residues. CDR3: CATSRDKGFLQPQHF. CDR3 sequence (DNA): TGTGCCACCAGCAGAGATAAAGGGTTTCTTCAGCCCCAGCATTTT.

This clonotype occurred a few times. V and J are TRBV28 and TRBJ1-4; perhaps TRBD1 as D (5 bases). The V end was cut by 3 bases, the J end by 13 bases, with 24 bases between. This CDR3 has 16 amino acids. Germline V gives CDR1 MDHEN, CDR2 SYDVKM. CDR3 DNA: TGTGCCAGCAGTTTCCCTGACAGTATCTCCCAGGCCGGACTGTTTTTT. It is translated as CASSFPDSISQAGLFF. The variable domain in full, with the rest retrieved from reference TRBV28 and TRBJ1-4, is DVKVTQSSRYLVKRTGEKVFLECVQDMDHENMFWYRQDPGLGLRLIYFSYDVKMKEKGDIPEGYSVSREKKERFSLILESASTNQTSMYLCASSFPDSISQAGLFFGSGTQLSVL.

The chain links TRBV5-5 to TRBJ2-3; tentative D call: TRBD1 (7 bases). CDR1 and CDR2 from the germline V gene are SGHKS and YYEKEE (reference sequence). The V and J ends lost 2 bases and 6 bases respectively, with 13 bases between them. There are 14 residues in the CDR3. CDR3: CASSLTGAGDTQYF. CDR3 sequence (DNA): TGTGCCAGCAGCTTAACAGGGGCGGGGGATACGCAGTATTTT. The whole variable domain, filled in from reference TRBV5-5 and TRBJ2-3, reads DAGVTQSPTHLIKTRGQQVTLRCSPISGHKSVSWYQQVLGQGPQFIFQYYEKEERGRGNFPDRFSARQFPNYSSELNVNALLLGDSALYLCASSLTGAGDTQYFGPGTRLTVL.

The chain combines TRBV7-3 with TRBJ2-2; no reliable D call. This CDR3 spans 15 amino acids. From germline, CDR1 is SGHTA and CDR2 FQGTGA. Trimming took off 2 bases at V and 1 base at J, with 8 bases between the two ends. CDR3 sequence: CASSLFAQNTGELFF. CDR3 DNA sequence: TGTGCCAGCAGCTTATTTGCACAGAACACCGGGGAGCTGTTTTTT. Combining the CDR3 with reference TRBV7-3 and TRBJ2-2 gives the whole variable domain GAGVSQTPSNKVTEKGKYVELRCDPISGHTALYWYRQSLGQGPEFLIYFQGTGAADDSGLPNDRFFAVRPEGSVSTLKIQRTERGDSAVYLCASSLFAQNTGELFFGEGSRLTVL.

As regards this clonotype: A read error is possible here, since a much larger clone lies one base away. This chain links TRBV11-3 with TRBJ1-3; perhaps TRBD1 as D (5 bases). Trimming left V 1 base short and J 4 bases short, with 11 bases between. This CDR3 is 15 amino acids long. Germline values: CDR1 SGHNT, CDR2 YENEEA. CDR3 region: CASSLGQGEGNTIYF. The CDR3 coding sequence is TGTGCCAGCAGCTTAGGCCAGGGAGAAGGAAACACCATATATTTT.

This clonotype was seen many times. V gene TRBV6-2 or TRBV6-3 combines with J gene TRBJ1-1, with a weak D call TRBD1 (5 bases). Germline assignment: CDR1 MNHEY and CDR2 SVGEGT. The CDR3 is made up of 15 amino acids. V lost 0 bases, J lost 0 bases, and 8 bases lay in between. CDR3: CASSYSRVMNTEAFF. CDR3 nucleotides: TGTGCCAGCAGTTACTCCAGGGTCATGAACACTGAAGCTTTCTTT.

This sequence joins TRBV5-1 and TRBJ2-6; D remains unclear. Germline V gives CDR1 SGHRS, CDR2 YFSETQ. The germline V and J ends were trimmed by 0 bases and 0 bases, with 4 bases remaining between them. CDR3 length: 15 residues. The CDR3 loop is CASSLERSGANVLTF. The CDR3 bases are TGCGCCAGCAGCTTGGAGCGCTCTGGGGCCAACGTCCTGACTTTC.

The table lists this clonotype with a few counts. The genes are TRBV7-6 and TRBJ1-4; tentative D call: TRBD1 (6 bases). From germline, CDR1 is SGHVS and CDR2 FNYEAQ. The CDR3 spans 15 residues. V lost 3 bases and J 7 bases, leaving 15 bases between the germline ends. CDR3 sequence (DNA): TGTGCCAGCAGCTTCAATTCCAAGGGGGGTGAAAAACTGTTTTTT. Translation: CASSFNSKGGEKLFF.

This clonotype has a count of ten or more. The rearrangement uses TRBV30 and TRBJ2-1; D not certain. V lost 3 bases and J lost 2, with 11 bases in between. CDR1 and CDR2 from the germline V gene are GTSNPN and SVGIG (reference sequence). CDR3 length equals 14 residues. DNA of the CDR3: TGTGCCTGGAGCGCAGTCAGAACCTACAATGAGCAGTTCTTC. It translates to CAWSAVRTYNEQFF.

This clonotype has only a few counts. This chain connects TRBV28 to TRBJ2-3, with TRBD1 matching 7 bases. This CDR3 spans 17 amino acids. V lost 2 bases to trimming and J lost 3 bases; unmatched junction nucleotides: 11. Per germline, CDR1 MDHEN and CDR2 SYDVKM. The CDR3 sequence is CASSLTRQGPNTDTQYF. The CDR3 bases are TGTGCCAGCAGTTTAACACGACAGGGCCCTAATACAGATACGCAGTATTTT.

The table lists this clonotype with many counts. The chain couples TRBV27 to TRBJ2-1; D unresolved. With 0 bases removed from V and 5 bases from J, the gap between germline ends came to 5 bases. Germline V gene data show CDR1 as MNHEY and CDR2 as SMNVEV (reference sequence). The CDR3 has 13 amino acids. The CDR3 is CASSLSVNNEQFF. The CDR3 DNA reads TGTGCCAGCAGTTTATCGGTCAACAATGAGCAGTTCTTC.

This chain links TRBV5-8 with TRBJ2-1; D gene unclear. This CDR3 is built from 15 residues. V was trimmed by 4 bases and J by 1 base, leaving 12 bases between them. Germline-derived CDR1 and CDR2 are SGHTS and YDEGEE. The CDR3 reads CASSPNQQSYNEQFF. CDR3 DNA sequence: TGTGCCAGCAGCCCCAATCAACAATCCTACAATGAGCAGTTCTTC. Filled out from reference TRBV5-8 and TRBJ2-1, the complete variable domain reads EAGVTQSPTHLIKTRGQQATLRCSPISGHTSVYWYQQALGLGLQFLLWYDEGEERNRGNFPPRFSGRQFPNYSSELNVNALELEDSALYLCASSPNQQSYNEQFFGPGTRLTVL.

V and J are TRBV4-2 and TRBJ2-7, with 14 bases aligning to TRBD2. Trimming took 6 bases from V and 2 from J; bases not matched to a gene: 3. This CDR3 is 15 amino acids long. Germline-derived CDR1 and CDR2 are LGHNA and YNFKEQ. The CDR3 sequence is CASSWTSGGTYEQYF. The CDR3 DNA is TGTGCCAGCAGTTGGACTAGCGGGGGGACCTACGAGCAGTACTTC.

This clonotype was observed many times. The chain has TRBV3-1 and TRBJ2-4; no reliable D call. V gave up 3 bases and J gave up 6 bases, with 12 bases separating them. Germline lookup yields CDR1 LGHDT and CDR2 YNNKEL (reference sequence). This CDR3 is built from 14 residues. The DNA of the CDR3 is TGTGCCAGCAGCCAGGCTGGAAGAATAAACATTCAGTACTTC. This sequence encodes CASSQAGRINIQYF.

This clonotype was recorded many times. The gene calls are TRBV7-9 and TRBJ1-1, with 7 nucleotides matching TRBD1. J lost 5 bases, V lost 6 bases, and 15 bases had no gene match. This CDR3 region has 16 residues. Per the germline V gene, CDR1 is SEHNR and CDR2 is FQNEAQ (reference sequence). CDR3 protein: CASRGYKGGAGTEAFF. CDR3 nucleotide sequence: TGTGCCAGCAGGGGGTATAAAGGGGGCGCGGGAACTGAAGCTTTCTTT.

This chain connects TRBV11-3 to TRBJ2-3; TRBD2 might be the D (6 bases). The germline gives CDR1 SGHNT, CDR2 YENEEA. This CDR3 is built from 17 residues. V was trimmed by 1 base and J by 1 base, leaving 15 bases between them. This CDR3 is CASSLGSQTRGTDTQYF. CDR3 in DNA: TGTGCCAGCAGCTTAGGGTCGCAGACTAGAGGCACAGATACGCAGTATTTT.

The J gene is TRBJ1-2, the V gene TRBV20-1, with TRBD1 as a possible D gene (5 bases). This CDR3 is built from 11 residues. Trimming left V 3 bases short and J 10 bases short, with 12 bases between. In germline, CDR1 is DFQATT, CDR2 SNEGSKA (reference sequence). The CDR3 nucleotides are TGCAGTGCTAGTGGTCAGGGAGTCTACACCTTC. Translation: CSASGQGVYTF.

This chain uses TRBV20-1 with TRBJ1-6; TRBD1 might be the D (5 bases). The CDR3 totals 13 residues. V was pared by 3 bases and J by 10 bases, with 13 bases between. The germline CDR1 and CDR2 sequences are DFQATT and SNEGSKA (reference sequence). CDR3 in amino acids: CSARGGLNSPLHF. In nucleotides, the CDR3 is TGCAGTGCTAGGGGGGGGTTAAACTCACCCCTCCACTTT.

The chain uses TRBV2 and TRBJ1-1, with D hard to call. CDR3 length equals 14 residues. Germline lookup yields CDR1 SNHLY and CDR2 FYNNEI. Trimming cost V 6 bases and J 0 bases, with 11 bases left between them. Here the CDR3 DNA reads TGTGCCAGCAGAGCAAATAACTTGAACACTGAAGCTTTCTTT. Protein sequence: CASRANNLNTEAFF.

This clonotype was seen at least ten times. V and J are TRBV20-1 and TRBJ2-7; TRBD2 is a possible D gene (5 bases). Trimming cost V 0 bases and J 5 bases, with 14 bases left between them. Germline V gene lookup returns CDR1 DFQATT and CDR2 SNEGSKA (reference sequence). CDR3 length equals 14 residues. CDR3 amino acids: CSARDLEGTNEQYF. In DNA, the CDR3 is TGCAGTGCTAGAGATCTTGAGGGTACCAACGAGCAGTACTTC.